The 27 T cell receptor beta chains presented below share a single source sample, sequenced in a study of T cell responses to AZD1222 COVID-19 vaccine. The table came from immunoSEQ multiplex PCR; TCRdb's copy has only in-frame clones and leaves some out. The sample holds some 130,000 clones, roughly 88% seen once. This sample comprised peripheral blood, obtained 28 days after the second AZD1222 dose. These TCRs come from an adult who received the AZD1222 COVID-19 vaccine.

The chain recombines TRBV27 with TRBJ2-5, with 11 bases matching TRBD2. The CDR3 contains 15 residues. The germline gives CDR1 MNHEY, CDR2 SMNVEV (reference sequence). V shed 2 bases and J 3 bases; nucleotides not matched to a gene: 2. The CDR3 nucleotides are TGTGCCAGCAGTTTAATAGCGGGAGGGAAAGAGACCCAGTACTTC. Its protein is CASSLIAGGKETQYF.

The chain links TRBV28 to TRBJ2-7; TRBD1 matches at 10 bases. The CDR3 has 15 residues. V lost 3 bases, J lost 0 bases, and 2 bases stayed unmatched. Germline CDR1 reads MDHEN; CDR2 reads SYDVKM. DNA of the CDR3: TGTGCCAGCAGTTTGTGGGACAGGGGCTCCTACGAGCAGTACTTC. Translating gives CASSLWDRGSYEQYF.

This clone has just a few counts. The chain combines TRBV12-3 or TRBV12-4 with TRBJ2-1; the D call may be TRBD1 or TRBD2 (5 bases each). The ends were cut back, 5 bases at V and 9 bases at J, with 14 bases in the middle. The CDR3 is 13 residues long. CDR3 DNA sequence: TGTGCCAGCAGTCCCCAACAGGAGGTTGAGCAGTTCTTC. This gives the protein CASSPQQEVEQFF.

The chain links TRBV3-1 (or the pseudogene TRBV3-2) to TRBJ1-1, with D unresolved. The CDR3 sequence is 15 residues long. Germline assignment: CDR1 LGHDT and CDR2 YNNKEL (reference sequence). V lost 4 bases to trimming and J lost 1 base, with 13 bases between them. CDR3 residues: CASSLGRAGNTEAFF. The CDR3 region has the DNA TGTGCCAGCAGCCTCGGGAGGGCGGGGAACACTGAAGCTTTCTTT.

The rearrangement uses TRBV13 and TRBJ1-4, with TRBD1 as a possible D gene (5 bases). This CDR3 is 14 amino acids long. The V end was cut by 5 bases, the J end by 5 bases, with 12 bases between. The germline CDR1 and CDR2 sequences are PRHDT and FYEKMQ (reference sequence). This chain's CDR3 is CASSTYRTNEKLFF. DNA for the CDR3: TGTGCCAGCAGCACCTACAGGACGAATGAAAAACTGTTTTTT.

The chain uses TRBV18 and TRBJ2-7; TRBD2 might be the D (6 bases). From germline, CDR1 is KGHSH and CDR2 LQKENI. V lost 0 bases and J lost 5, with 14 bases in between. This CDR3 comprises 15 residues. The chain's CDR3 is CASSPPGGVGNEQYF. Written as DNA, the CDR3 is TGTGCCAGCTCACCACCGGGGGGTGTAGGAAACGAGCAGTACTTC.

The V and J genes are TRBV27 and TRBJ1-3; D gene unclear. Trimming left V 2 bases short and J 0 bases short, with 8 bases between. The germline gives CDR1 MNHEY, CDR2 SMNVEV (reference sequence). This CDR3 region has 15 residues. DNA of the CDR3: TGTGCCAGCAGTTTAAGATGGGGCTCTGGAAACACCATATATTTT. Its protein product is CASSLRWGSGNTIYF.

V is TRBV30 and J is TRBJ2-7; D possibly corresponds to TRBD1 (5 bases). Germline CDR1 GTSNPN, CDR2 SVGIG (reference sequence). The CDR3 has 14 residues. Trimming left V 3 bases short and J 0 bases short, with 12 bases between. This chain's CDR3 is CAWRGAVSSYEQYF. The CDR3 bases are TGTGCCTGGAGAGGGGCGGTCAGCTCCTACGAGCAGTACTTC.

This rearrangement joins TRBV10-3 to TRBJ2-3; D unresolved. The germline V gene has CDR1 ENHRY and CDR2 SYGVKD. V was shortened by 4 bases and J by 0 bases, with 2 bases between the two germline ends. This CDR3 spans 12 amino acids. The CDR3 DNA follows: TGTGCCATCAGTGCTAGCACAGATACGCAGTATTTT. It yields the protein CAISASTDTQYF.

The chain recombines TRBV27 with TRBJ1-5; maybe TRBD1 (6 bases). Trimming took off 2 bases at V and 5 bases at J, with 22 bases between the two ends. The CDR3 sequence is 18 residues long. Germline CDR1 and CDR2: MNHEY and SMNVEV (reference sequence). CDR3 in DNA: TGTGCCAGCAGTTTAATCCCCGGGACACTTAAGAATCATCAGCCCCAGCATTTT. This sequence encodes CASSLIPGTLKNHQPQHF.

This chain joins TRBV24-1 and TRBJ2-3; D might be TRBD1 (5 bases). The germline V and J ends were trimmed by 4 bases and 2 bases, with 12 bases remaining between them. Germline V gene sequence: CDR1 KGHDR, CDR2 SFDVKD. The CDR3 is 15 amino acids. The CDR3 sequence is CATSDPRRDTDTQYF. DNA for the CDR3: TGTGCCACCAGTGACCCCCGCAGGGACACAGATACGCAGTATTTT.

The chain combines TRBV27 with TRBJ2-1; 7 nucleotides match TRBD2. The germline CDR1 and CDR2 sequences are MNHEY and SMNVEV (reference sequence). This CDR3 region has 14 residues. V was clipped by 5 bases and J by 4 bases; unmatched bases: 5. In nucleotides, the CDR3 is TGTGCCAGCAGTCCGAAAGCGGGATACAATGAGCAGTTCTTC. Amino acids: CASSPKAGYNEQFF.

This chain uses TRBV5-4 with TRBJ1-1; D not certain. The CDR3 is 15 amino acids. Looked up from germline, CDR1 is SGHNT and CDR2 is YYREEE (reference sequence). Trimming removed 0 bases from V and 1 base from J, with 10 bases in between. DNA of the CDR3: TGTGCCAGCAGCTTGGAAATTGCGGGGAACACTGAAGCTTTCTTT. Amino acid sequence: CASSLEIAGNTEAFF.

The chain carries TRBV2 and TRBJ2-2; no definite D call. CDR3 size: 16 residues. V gave up 1 base and J gave up 5 bases, with 14 bases separating them. The germline CDR1 and CDR2 sequences are SNHLY and FYNNEI. The CDR3 DNA reads TGTGCCAGCAGTGAAGGTCAGGCGAGATGGACCGGGGAGCTGTTTTTT. Protein: CASSEGQARWTGELFF.

The chain has TRBV28 and TRBJ2-2; unclear D gene. The CDR3 loop spans 14 amino acids. Trimming removed 6 bases from V and 1 base from J, with 9 bases in between. Germline V gene lookup returns CDR1 MDHEN and CDR2 SYDVKM. The CDR3: CASRISLNTGELFF. CDR3 nucleotide sequence: TGTGCCAGCAGAATCAGCCTGAACACCGGGGAGCTGTTTTTT.

The chain carries TRBV11-2 and TRBJ1-1, with D possibly TRBD1 on 6 matching bases. CDR1 SGHAT and CDR2 FQNNGV come from the germline V gene. V shed 4 bases and J shed 11 bases, with 20 bases lying between them. CDR3 length equals 14 residues. The CDR3 here is CASSSLRQAFGAFF. The DNA of the CDR3 is TGTGCCAGCAGCTCCCTTCGACAGGCGTTTGGGGCTTTCTTT.

The chain combines TRBV6-5 with TRBJ1-4; TRBD1 agrees at 9 bases. The germline gives CDR1 MNHEY, CDR2 SVGAGI. Trimming took 10 bases from V and 4 from J; bases not matched to a gene: 4. This CDR3 has 13 residues. The CDR3 sequence: CAIGQGYNEKLFF. DNA of the CDR3: TGTGCCATAGGACAGGGGTATAATGAAAAACTGTTTTTT.

The chain uses TRBV11-2 and TRBJ2-1; D may be TRBD1 (6 bases). The germline gives CDR1 SGHAT, CDR2 FQNNGV. This CDR3 has 14 residues. Trimming pared 5 bases from V and 9 bases from J, leaving 17 bases between. This CDR3 is CASSARTTGIEQFF. As DNA, the CDR3 is TGTGCCAGCAGCGCTCGAACTACAGGGATTGAGCAGTTCTTC.

This chain links TRBV24-1 with TRBJ1-5; TRBD1 might be the D (6 bases). Germline V gives CDR1 KGHDR, CDR2 SFDVKD. This CDR3 region has 15 residues. Trimming stripped 3 bases from V and 9 bases from J, with 17 bases between. CDR3 loop: CATSDGAGDLRPQHF. CDR3 coding DNA: TGTGCCACCAGTGATGGTGCAGGGGATCTCCGGCCCCAGCATTTT.

This clone was counted a single time. V usage is TRBV3-1 (or the pseudogene TRBV3-2) and J usage is TRBJ2-3; no definite D call. This CDR3 region has 12 residues. The germline V gene encodes CDR1 LGHDT and CDR2 YNNKEL (reference sequence). V shed 6 bases and J shed 6 bases, with 10 bases lying between them. In DNA form, the CDR3 reads TGTGCCAGCAGTCGACTGTCGGATACGCAGTATTTT. Its translation is CASSRLSDTQYF.

The CDR3 region is CASIAPGPRNTGELFF. In DNA, the CDR3 is TGTGCCAGCATCGCTCCCGGGCCACGGAACACCGGGGAGCTGTTTTTT. The chain combines TRBV28 with TRBJ2-2; D remains unclear. Germline values: CDR1 MDHEN, CDR2 SYDVKM. The CDR3 length is 16 residues. Trimming shortened V by 7 bases and J by 1 base, and 16 bases separated the two germline ends.

The CDR3 protein is CATSRDNYGYTF. The CDR3 DNA follows: TGTGCCACCAGCAGGGATAACTATGGCTACACCTTC. The V gene is TRBV15, the J gene TRBJ1-2; the D is unclear. V lost 3 bases and J lost 1, with 3 bases in between. The CDR3 has 12 residues. Germline V lookup: CDR1 LNHNV, CDR2 YYDKDF (reference sequence). Full variable domain (missing parts from reference TRBV15 and TRBJ1-2): DAMVIQNPRYQVTQFGKPVTLSCSQTLNHNVMYWYQQKSSQAPKLLFHYYDKDFNNEADTPDNFQSRRPNTSFCFLDIRSPGLGDTAMYLCATSRDNYGYTFGSGTRLTVV.

The CDR3 protein is CASSLYRDRDTEAFF. DNA of the CDR3: TGTGCCAGCAGTTTGTACCGGGACAGGGATACTGAAGCTTTCTTT. V usage is TRBV28 and J usage is TRBJ1-1; TRBD1 matches at 9 bases. J gave up 5 bases and V 3 bases, and 7 bases lay outside the gene matches. Germline V lookup: CDR1 MDHEN, CDR2 SYDVKM. The CDR3 length is 15 residues.

The CDR3 sequence is CAWSRGDYSGNTIYF. In DNA form, the CDR3 reads TGTGCCTGGAGTAGGGGGGACTACTCTGGAAACACCATATATTTT. This chain connects TRBV30 to TRBJ1-3, with D perhaps matching TRBD1 (6 bases). This CDR3 spans 15 amino acids. V was cut by 2 bases and J by 0 bases, with 11 bases left in between. The germline V gene encodes CDR1 GTSNPN and CDR2 SVGIG (reference sequence).

This rearrangement joins TRBV5-1 to TRBJ2-7; D possibly matches TRBD1 or TRBD2 (5 bases each). Germline V gene lookup returns CDR1 SGHRS and CDR2 YFSETQ. The CDR3 extends over 16 amino acids. V lost 0 bases to trimming and J lost 3 bases, with 16 bases between them. The CDR3 DNA reads as TGCGCCAGCAGCTTGGAAAAAATCGGGGCTAGCTACGAGCAGTACTTC. Translating gives CASSLEKIGASYEQYF.

This rearrangement joins TRBV28 to TRBJ2-4, with TRBD1 matching over 9 bases. This CDR3 has 15 residues. Unmatched junction bases numbered 3, after V lost 0 bases and J lost 6 bases. The germline V gene has CDR1 MDHEN and CDR2 SYDVKM. In nucleotides, the CDR3 is TGTGCCAGCAGTTTATGGGGGGACAGGGTAAACATTCAGTACTTC. Its protein product is CASSLWGDRVNIQYF. The whole variable domain, filled in from reference TRBV28 and TRBJ2-4, reads DVKVTQSSRYLVKRTGEKVFLECVQDMDHENMFWYRQDPGLGLRLIYFSYDVKMKEKGDIPEGYSVSREKKERFSLILESASTNQTSMYLCASSLWGDRVNIQYFGAGTRLSVL.

The chain combines TRBV5-1 with TRBJ2-7; TRBD2 aligns across 8 bases. The CDR3 covers 13 residues. V lost 5 bases and J lost 5; bases outside the gene matches: 6. The V gene's germline CDR1 is SGHRS and CDR2 YFSETQ. This CDR3 reads CASSVAGGHEQYF. CDR3 DNA sequence: TGCGCCAGCAGTGTGGCGGGGGGCCACGAGCAGTACTTC.